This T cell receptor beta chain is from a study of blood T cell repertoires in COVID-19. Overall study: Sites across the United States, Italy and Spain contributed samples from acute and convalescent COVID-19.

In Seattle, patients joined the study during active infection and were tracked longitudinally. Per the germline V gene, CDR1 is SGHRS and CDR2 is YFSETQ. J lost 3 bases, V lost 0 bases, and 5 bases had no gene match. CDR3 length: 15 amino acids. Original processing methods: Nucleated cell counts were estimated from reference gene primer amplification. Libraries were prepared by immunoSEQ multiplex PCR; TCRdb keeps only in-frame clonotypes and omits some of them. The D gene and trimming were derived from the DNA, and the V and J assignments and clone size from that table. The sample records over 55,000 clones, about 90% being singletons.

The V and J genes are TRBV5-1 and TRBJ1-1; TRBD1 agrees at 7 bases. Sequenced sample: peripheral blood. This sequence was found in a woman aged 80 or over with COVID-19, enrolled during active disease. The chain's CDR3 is CASSLGRDSYTEAFF. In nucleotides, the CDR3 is TGCGCCAGCAGCTTGGGTAGGGACAGCTACACTGAAGCTTTCTTT.